This record looks at one T cell receptor beta chain sequence and its context. The sample comes from a study of cytomegalovirus exposure and HLA in healthy donors. About the study: The approximately 120 million unique TCR beta sequences, from about 170 million T cells, were found by an earlier analysis.

Among the donors, all were healthy bone marrow donors. 13 Jbeta primers and 60 Vbeta primers were used for the PCR. Some clones are missing from TCRdb's copy, which holds only in-frame ones; the method was immunoSEQ multiplex PCR. Here the sample spans about 140,000 clones, 80% to 85% being singletons. The sample taken for sequencing was PBMCs. The TCR comes from a male donor in good health and CMV-seropositive.

CDR3 sequence (DNA): TGTGCCAGCAGTGGAAGACAGGGACCGTACGAGCAGTACTTC. Translated: CASSGRQGPYEQYF. The chain joins TRBV25-1 to TRBJ2-7; 7 bases are a match to TRBD1. Germline values: CDR1 MGHDK, CDR2 SYGVNS. J gave up 4 bases and V 4 bases, and 7 bases lay outside the gene matches. The CDR3 has 14 residues.